This T cell receptor (beta chain) was recovered during a study of T cells in Graves' hyperthyroidism and ophthalmopathy. The source material, RNA transcripts, was used to amplify TCR beta CDR3 regions. HTBI primers drove first-round RT-PCR of the TCR CDR3. TCRdb used MiXCR to reprocess the multiplex PCR reads, holding one entry per CDR3 protein. Among 700,000 or so distinct CDR3 sequences listed, around 15% were seen once. There are a few counts of this clonotype. This TCR came from a man aged 18 to 35 with Graves' hyperthyroidism. The sequencing sample was made of blood.

CDR3 sequence: CASTFRDRNTYEQYF. The CDR3 coding sequence is TGTGCCAGCACCTTCCGGGACAGAAACACCTACGAGCAGTACTTC. The chain uses TRBV6-2 or TRBV6-3 and TRBJ2-7, with 7 nucleotides matching TRBD1. This CDR3 contains 15 residues. V was clipped by 7 bases and J by 2 bases; unmatched bases: 11. CDR1 is MNHEY and CDR2 is SVGEGT in the germline V gene.